This T cell receptor beta chain was sequenced for a study of cytomegalovirus exposure and HLA in healthy donors. This table comes from immunoSEQ multiplex PCR, and its TCRdb copy is limited to in-frame clones, with some not included. The table includes 200,000 to 250,000 clones, over 80% detected once. CDR3 length: 15 amino acids. V gave up 2 bases and J gave up 4 bases, with 15 bases separating them. Germline-derived CDR1 and CDR2 are SGHTA and FQGTGA. This chain joins TRBV7-3 and TRBJ2-7, with a tentative D call TRBD2 (6 bases). This clonotype was obtained from a woman aged 18-29 years in good health and CMV-seronegative. Sequenced input: PBMCs. CDR3 DNA: TGTGCCAGCAGCTTACGCCCGGGACTCTCATACGAGCAGTACTTC. This sequence encodes CASSLRPGLSYEQYF. The whole variable domain, remainder taken from reference TRBV7-3 and TRBJ2-7, is GAGVSQTPSNKVTEKGKYVELRCDPISGHTALYWYRQSLGQGPEFLIYFQGTGAADDSGLPNDRFFAVRPEGSVSTLKIQRTERGDSAVYLCASSLRPGLSYEQYFGPGTRLTVT.